These T cell receptor beta chains were read from a single sample in a study of T cell responses to AZD1222 COVID-19 vaccine. Measured with immunoSEQ multiplex PCR; TCRdb has only the in-frame clones, and not every one. Here the sample spans about 170,000 clones, 92% being singletons. The source was peripheral blood, collected on day 0 of AZD1222 vaccination. These receptors originate from an adult in good health. Both conserved end residues are part of each CDR3. A D gene is named only where the DNA matches it firmly. Not all rows give a size; the values are once, few, many and, for expanded clones, a class.

clone_size	v_call	d_call	j_call	cdr3_aa	cdr3_nt
once	TRBV6-2/TRBV6-3	TRBD2	TRBJ2-7	CASSPRTSAISSYEQYF	TGTGCCAGCAGCCCTAGGACTAGCGCAATTTCCTCCTACGAGCAGTACTTC
-	TRBV19	-	TRBJ2-3	CASSIRGSGDTQYF	TGTGCCAGTAGTATTCGAGGTTCGGGAGATACGCAGTATTTT
-	TRBV6-4	-	TRBJ1-1	CASSLTPRGTEAFF	TGTGCCAGCAGTTTGACCCCCAGGGGCACTGAAGCTTTCTTT
-	TRBV4-2	-	TRBJ1-4	CASSQDSLRGEKLFF	TGTGCCAGCAGCCAAGATAGCCTAAGAGGGGAAAAACTGTTTTTT
few	TRBV4-1	-	TRBJ1-1	CASSQVSSVNTEAFF	TGCGCCAGCAGCCAAGTTAGCAGCGTGAACACTGAAGCTTTCTTT
-	TRBV2	-	TRBJ2-3	CASKGSGLMFF	TGTGCCAGCAAGGGTTCGGGGCTTATGTTTTTT
-	TRBV4-2	-	TRBJ1-5	CASSQTDRSYSNQPQHF	TGTGCCAGCAGCCAAACGGACAGATCCTATAGCAATCAGCCCCAGCATTTT
-	TRBV27	TRBD1	TRBJ1-2	CASSWDRGYGYTF	TGTGCCAGCAGCTGGGACAGGGGCTATGGCTACACCTTC
-	TRBV18	TRBD1	TRBJ1-5	CASSPRQGRNQPQHF	TGTGCCAGCTCACCAAGACAGGGTAGGAATCAGCCCCAGCATTTT
-	TRBV13	-	TRBJ2-7	CASSPVGTGEQYF	TGTGCCAGCAGCCCTGTGGGGACGGGCGAGCAGTACTTC
-	TRBV3-1/TRBV3-2	-	TRBJ1-1	CATRVTGNTEAFF	TGTGCCACCCGCGTGACAGGGAACACTGAAGCTTTCTTT
-	TRBV4-1	TRBD2	TRBJ2-7	CASSRVTSGGNEQYF	TGCGCCAGCAGCCGCGTTACTAGCGGGGGGAACGAGCAGTACTTC
-	TRBV20-1	-	TRBJ2-1	CSASRIEQFF	TGCAGTGCTAGTAGAATTGAGCAGTTCTTC
few	TRBV12-3/TRBV12-4	-	TRBJ1-6	CASSLIHNSPLHF	TGTGCCAGCAGTTTAATCCATAATTCACCCCTCCACTTT
-	TRBV30	TRBD1	TRBJ2-7	CAWSVPGQATYEQYF	TGTGCCTGGAGTGTACCGGGACAGGCAACCTACGAGCAGTACTTC
-	TRBV6-5	-	TRBJ2-6	CASSYSSGANVLTF	TGTGCCAGCAGTTACTCCTCTGGGGCCAACGTCCTGACTTTC
few	TRBV28	-	TRBJ1-3	CASSLRLTSGNTIYF	TGTGCCAGCAGTTTACGACTCACTAGCGGAAACACCATATATTTT
-	TRBV6-6	TRBD1	TRBJ1-2	CASRHRDRINYGYTF	TGTGCCAGCAGACACAGGGACAGGATTAACTATGGCTACACCTTC
once	TRBV27	TRBD1	TRBJ2-6	CASSWTGAGANVLTF	TGTGCCAGCAGTTGGACAGGGGCTGGGGCCAACGTCCTGACTTTC
-	TRBV4-2	TRBD1	TRBJ1-5	CASSQGTGKNQPQHF	TGTGCCAGCAGCCAAGGGACAGGGAAAAATCAGCCCCAGCATTTT
once	TRBV2	TRBD1	TRBJ1-5	CASSWTGKDQPQHF	TGTGCCAGCAGTTGGACAGGGAAAGATCAGCCCCAGCATTTT
-	TRBV7-2	-	TRBJ1-4	CASSRGPINEKLFF	TGTGCCAGCAGCAGAGGACCGATTAATGAAAAACTGTTTTTT
-	TRBV5-1	-	TRBJ2-5	CASSPTGQETQYF	TGCGCCAGCAGCCCAACGGGCCAAGAGACCCAGTACTTC
-	TRBV4-1	-	TRBJ2-1	CASSHAQAGVGVNEQFF	TGCGCCAGCAGCCACGCGCAAGCAGGGGTGGGGGTTAATGAGCAGTTCTTC
-	TRBV6-5	TRBD1	TRBJ2-3	CASSLGDRGTDTQYF	TGTGCCAGCAGCTTGGGGGACAGGGGCACAGATACGCAGTATTTT
-	TRBV19	-	TRBJ1-1	CASSIRGARNTEAFF	TGTGCCAGTAGTATACGGGGGGCAAGGAACACTGAAGCTTTCTTT
-	TRBV3-1/TRBV3-2	TRBD1	TRBJ1-6	CASSQARTGNPPRDSPLHF	TGTGCCAGCAGCCAGGCAAGGACAGGGAACCCACCTCGCGATTCACCCCTCCACTTT
-	TRBV28	-	TRBJ1-6	CASSISSYNSPLHF	TGTGCCAGCAGCATTAGCTCCTATAATTCACCCCTCCACTTT
-	TRBV5-8	-	TRBJ2-7	CASSFSRGQYF	TGTGCCAGCAGCTTTTCACGTGGGCAGTACTTC
few	TRBV6-5	-	TRBJ1-1	CASTPWGPNTEAFF	TGTGCCAGCACCCCTTGGGGGCCAAACACTGAAGCTTTCTTT
-	TRBV7-2	-	TRBJ2-5	CASSPTPRVARVETQYF	TGTGCCAGCAGCCCTACACCGAGGGTAGCGAGAGTGGAGACCCAGTACTTC
-	TRBV4-2	-	TRBJ1-2	CASSQDYGGLNYGYTF	TGTGCCAGCAGCCAAGATTACGGGGGTTTAAACTATGGCTACACCTTC
-	TRBV7-2	TRBD1	TRBJ1-4	CASSPQGRGEKLFF	TGTGCCAGCAGCCCACAGGGGAGAGGTGAAAAACTGTTTTTT
-	TRBV7-6	-	TRBJ2-3	CASSLVTGQHTDTQYF	TGTGCCAGCAGCTTAGTAACGGGGCAGCACACAGATACGCAGTATTTT
-	TRBV19	-	TRBJ1-3	CASSWATGNTIYF	TGTGCCAGTAGTTGGGCGACTGGAAACACCATATATTTT
-	TRBV3-1/TRBV3-2	-	TRBJ2-1	CASSQGRGKVNEQFF	TGTGCCAGCAGCCAAGGGCGCGGGAAGGTGAATGAGCAGTTCTTC